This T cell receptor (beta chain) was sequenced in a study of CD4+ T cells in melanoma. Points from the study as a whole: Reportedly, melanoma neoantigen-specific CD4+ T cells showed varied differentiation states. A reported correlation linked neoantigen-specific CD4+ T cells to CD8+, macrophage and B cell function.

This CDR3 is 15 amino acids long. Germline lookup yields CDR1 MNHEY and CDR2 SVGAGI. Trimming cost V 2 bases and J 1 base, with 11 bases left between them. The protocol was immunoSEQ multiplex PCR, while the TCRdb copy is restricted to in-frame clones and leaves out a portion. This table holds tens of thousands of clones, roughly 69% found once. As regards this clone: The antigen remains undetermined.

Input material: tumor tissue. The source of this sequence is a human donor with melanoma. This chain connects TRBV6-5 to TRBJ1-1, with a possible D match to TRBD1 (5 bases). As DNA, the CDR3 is TGTGCCAGCAGTTACCCTAACAGGCCGAACACTGAAGCTTTCTTT. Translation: CASSYPNRPNTEAFF.